This TCR beta chain was profiled in a study of blood T cells in healthy people across ages. Next came a second PCR, run for about 6 to 11 cycles, which used a sample-barcoded 5' primer along with a J-beta primer mix. One entry per CDR3 protein results from TCRdb running MiXCR on the 5' RACE reads. The sample consists of about 800,000 distinct CDR3 sequences, approximately 25% of them appearing once. Study conclusions and caveats: Roughly linear age-related decline in beta diversity appeared, significant by age 40.

This clonotype was seen only a few times. Its antigen is unknown. These data were also filed under a second study, of T cells of mothers and their children. That report adds: At roughly 1.6 ug per 15 ul, all of the extracted RNA went into cDNA synthesis. In each mother, TCR beta CDR3 reads exceeded 10 million; in each child, they numbered approximately 3 million.

The TCR originated in a boy younger than 18 in good health. Sequencing used blood.

The CDR3 sequence: CSVEGLAGAYSQETQYF. The CDR3 DNA reads as TGCAGCGTTGAAGGACTAGCGGGGGCTTATTCACAAGAGACCCAGTACTTC. The V gene is TRBV29-1, the J gene TRBJ2-5, with 12 bases aligning to TRBD2. V was pared by 1 base and J by 2 bases, with 8 bases of the junction left unmatched. Germline CDR1 is SQVTM and CDR2 is ANQGSEA. The CDR3 loop spans 17 amino acids.